By share of the sample, the clone carrying this T cell receptor (beta chain) is medium-sized (0.01 to 0.1%). This record belongs to a study of T and B cells in COVID-19 patients. TRB rearrangements were amplified by multiplex PCR with BIOMED2 TRB-A/B primers. Using its own MiXCR run on the multiplex PCR reads, TCRdb lists one record per CDR3 protein. The data show thousands of distinct CDR3 sequences, roughly a quarter seen once. From germline, CDR1 is GTSNPN and CDR2 SVGIG (reference sequence). This CDR3 is built from 15 residues. The ends were cut back, 3 bases at V and 12 bases at J, with 24 bases in the middle. TRB was amplified from about 260-540 ng of blood genomic DNA.

This sequence joins TRBV30 and TRBJ2-1; the D call may be TRBD1 or TRBD2 (6 bases each). The source is a human donor with active COVID-19. The donor label of this sample is uncertain. The sample consisted of blood. CDR3 in amino acids: CAWSVIKRGAWVQFF. In DNA form, the CDR3 reads TGTGCCTGGAGCGTTATTAAGAGGGGGGCGTGGGTGCAGTTCTTC.